The TCR beta chain described here comes from a study of neurological immune-mediated disorders. There are 15 residues in the CDR3. Trimming took 5 bases from V and 3 from J, leaving 16 bases between them. Germline CDR1 SGHAT, CDR2 FQNNGV. This clonotype was picked up many times. MiXCR, run by TCRdb on the 5' RACE reads, gives a single entry per CDR3 protein. This sample has about 50,000 distinct CDR3 sequences, with about 9.3% found just once. This rearrangement joins TRBV11-2 to TRBJ2-5, with D perhaps being TRBD1 or TRBD2 (5 bases each). Sequences were obtained from PBMCs. This TCR came from a man between 65 and 80 years old with HTLV-1-associated myelopathy (HAM/TSP). CDR3 DNA sequence: TGTGCCAGCAGCATTACCGGGACGTGGGAAGAGACCCAGTACTTC. Protein: CASSITGTWEETQYF.